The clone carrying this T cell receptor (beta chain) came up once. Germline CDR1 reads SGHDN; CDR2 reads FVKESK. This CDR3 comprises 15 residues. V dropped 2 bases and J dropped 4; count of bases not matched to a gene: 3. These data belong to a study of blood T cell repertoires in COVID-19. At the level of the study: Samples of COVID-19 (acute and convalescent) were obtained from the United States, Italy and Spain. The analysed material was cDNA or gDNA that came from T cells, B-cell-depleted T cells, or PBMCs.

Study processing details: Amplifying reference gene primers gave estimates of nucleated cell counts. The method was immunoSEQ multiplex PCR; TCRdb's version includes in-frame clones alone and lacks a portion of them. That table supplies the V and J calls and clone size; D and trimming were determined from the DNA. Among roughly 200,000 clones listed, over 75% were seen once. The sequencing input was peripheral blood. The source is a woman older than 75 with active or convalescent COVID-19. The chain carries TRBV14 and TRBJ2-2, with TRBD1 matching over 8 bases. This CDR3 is CASSQRTGITGELFF. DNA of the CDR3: TGTGCCAGCAGCCAAAGGACAGGGATCACCGGGGAGCTGTTTTTT.